The next 9 T cell receptor beta chains were all read from a single sample in a study of technical replicates of blood from a handful of donors. Profiled with immunoSEQ multiplex PCR; TCRdb holds only in-frame clones, not every one. This table holds about 64,000 clones, roughly 90% found once. Material: PBMCs. These receptors all come from a human donor in good health. Some clones in this sample may be carry-over from other donors' samples.

This chain uses TRBV30 with TRBJ2-1; no firm D call. CDR1 is GTSNPN and CDR2 is SVGIG in the germline V gene (reference sequence). CDR3 length equals 12 residues. With 1 base removed from V and 8 bases from J, the gap between germline ends came to 9 bases. CDR3 nucleotide sequence: TGTGCCTGGAGTGGGCAACACGATGAGCAGTTCTTC. Amino acid sequence: CAWSGQHDEQFF.

J is TRBJ2-2 and V is TRBV5-1; the D is unclear. The CDR3 consists of 16 residues. Trimming took off 0 bases at V and 0 bases at J, with 9 bases between the two ends. Per the germline V gene, CDR1 is SGHRS and CDR2 is YFSETQ. CDR3 coding DNA: TGCGCCAGCAGCTTGGCCGGAACAGCGAACACCGGGGAGCTGTTTTTT. Protein sequence: CASSLAGTANTGELFF. Full variable domain (outside the CDR3, taken from reference TRBV5-1 and TRBJ2-2): KAGVTQTPRYLIKTRGQQVTLSCSPISGHRSVSWYQQTPGQGLQFLFEYFSETQRNKGNFPGRFSGRQFSNSRSEMNVSTLELGDSALYLCASSLAGTANTGELFFGEGSRLTVL.

The chain is built from TRBV30 and TRBJ1-2, with a possible D match to TRBD1 (6 bases). V lost 2 bases and J 6 bases, leaving 16 bases between the germline ends. The germline V gene has CDR1 GTSNPN and CDR2 SVGIG (reference sequence). This CDR3 spans 14 amino acids. CDR3 sequence (DNA): TGTGCCTGGAGTCCCACGGGGGGCTATAATGGCTACACCTTC. It yields the protein CAWSPTGGYNGYTF. The full variable domain, rest sourced from reference TRBV30 and TRBJ1-2, is SQTIHQWPATLVQPVGSPLSLECTVEGTSNPNLYWYRQAAGRGLQLLFYSVGIGQISSEVPQNLSASRPQDRQFILSSKKLLLSDSGFYLCAWSPTGGYNGYTFGSGTRLTVV.

The chain links TRBV5-1 to TRBJ1-3; tentative D call: TRBD1 (5 bases). V shed 4 bases and J shed 2 bases, with 10 bases lying between them. The CDR3 spans 14 residues. Germline V gene data show CDR1 as SGHRS and CDR2 as YFSETQ. CDR3 sequence: CASSGGSAGNTIYF. The DNA for the CDR3 is TGCGCCAGCAGCGGGGGGTCAGCTGGAAACACCATATATTTT.

V gene TRBV7-2 combines with J gene TRBJ1-5; the D is unclear. This CDR3 comprises 15 residues. CDR1 is SGHTA and CDR2 is FQGNSA in the germline V gene. V was clipped by 2 bases and J by 2 bases, with 10 bases between them. The CDR3 DNA reads TGTGCCAGCAGCTTAAGGACGGGAGGCAATCAGCCCCAGCATTTT. Translating gives CASSLRTGGNQPQHF.

The chain is built from TRBV10-3 and TRBJ1-2; possibly TRBD1 for D (5 bases). Germline V gene lookup returns CDR1 ENHRY and CDR2 SYGVKD. The CDR3 is made up of 11 amino acids. Trimming took 9 bases from V and 4 from J, leaving 9 bases between them. The CDR3 protein is CAIDSPYGYTF. CDR3 in DNA: TGTGCCATTGACAGCCCCTATGGCTACACCTTC.

The chain uses TRBV4-3 and TRBJ1-1; 9 positions match TRBD1. The germline V gene has CDR1 LGHNA and CDR2 YSLEER. The CDR3 has 15 residues. The V gene end was trimmed by 3 bases and the J gene end by 1 base; junction bases not matched to a gene: 3. In nucleotides, the CDR3 is TGCGCCAGCAGCCACCTGGGACAGGGGAACACTGAAGCTTTCTTT. Translation: CASSHLGQGNTEAFF.

CDR3 DNA: TGTGCCAGCAGCGACACAGGGAGTCAGGATCAGCCCCAGCATTTT. Translation gives CASSDTGSQDQPQHF. This sequence joins TRBV7-8 and TRBJ1-5; TRBD1 is a possible D gene (6 bases). Germline loops: CDR1 SGHVS, CDR2 FQNEAQ. Trimming removed 5 bases from V and 5 bases from J, with 16 bases in between. The CDR3 totals 15 residues.

The rearrangement uses TRBV28 and TRBJ1-2; 8 bases agree with TRBD1. This CDR3 has 16 amino acids. V lost 6 bases and J lost 3; bases outside the gene matches: 12. Germline CDR1 is MDHEN and CDR2 is SYDVKM. The CDR3 sequence is CASRQGDQMIYYGYTF. The CDR3 DNA reads TGTGCCAGCAGACAGGGGGACCAAATGATATACTATGGCTACACCTTC.